This T cell receptor (beta chain) originates from a study of regulatory and conventional T cells in RAG deficiency. General study points: Treg unique TCR beta sequences were about 91-fold fewer in Omenn syndrome and CID/AS patients than controls.

The CDR3 length is 12 residues. The germline V gene encodes CDR1 SGHKS and CDR2 YYEKEE (reference sequence). The ends were cut back, 2 bases at V and 4 bases at J, with 6 bases in the middle. Genomic DNA came from blood regulatory T cells gated CD4+ CD25-high CD127-low. Data came from immunoSEQ multiplex PCR; TCRdb stores just in-frame clones and leaves some out. This table holds roughly 11,000 clones, roughly 94% found once. Worth noting for this clone: Its antigen is not identified.

The data were also submitted as part of a second study, on regulatory T cells. That investigation notes: The primer mix had 52 TRBV and 13 TRBJ primers.

The source material was CD127- CD25+ CD4+ Tregs sorted from blood. The rearrangement uses TRBV5-5 and TRBJ1-1; D is unclear. This TCR was recovered from a human donor in good health. CDR3 region: CASSFYGTEAFF. CDR3 coding DNA: TGTGCCAGCAGCTTCTATGGCACTGAAGCTTTCTTT. Full variable domain (remainder filled in from reference TRBV5-5 and TRBJ1-1): DAGVTQSPTHLIKTRGQQVTLRCSPISGHKSVSWYQQVLGQGPQFIFQYYEKEERGRGNFPDRFSARQFPNYSSELNVNALLLGDSALYLCASSFYGTEAFFGQGTRLTVV.